Listed below are T cell receptor beta chains from one sample, sequenced in a study of blood T cell repertoires in COVID-19. Method: immunoSEQ multiplex PCR; TCRdb's copy keeps in-frame clones and lacks some. The data show roughly 260,000 clones, with 87% seen just once and 2% to 2.5% held by the top ten. The source material was peripheral blood. These receptors originate from a woman aged 50 to 65 with acute or convalescent COVID-19. The CDR3 runs from the conserved cysteine through the conserved F or W. A D gene is named only where the DNA matches it firmly. Not every row has a clone size; where given, it reads once, few, many or a size class.

CASSFFRDYTF,TGTGCCAGCAGTTTCTTTCGCGACTACACCTTC,-,11,-,TRBV28,TRBJ1-2
CASSRVGGYHSYEQYF,TGTGCCAGCAGTCGGGTGGGGGGTTACCACTCCTACGAGCAGTACTTC,few,16,-,TRBV28,TRBJ2-7
CASSLGTSGLYEQYF,TGCGCCAGCAGCTTGGGGACTAGCGGACTCTACGAGCAGTACTTC,-,15,TRBD2,TRBV5-1,TRBJ2-7
CAYHPSGEPRLAKNIQYF,TGTGCCTACCATCCTAGCGGGGAGCCTCGGCTAGCCAAAAACATTCAGTACTTC,once,18,TRBD2,TRBV30,TRBJ2-4
CASSQDRGTGGTGELFF,TGCGCCAGCAGCCAAGATCGGGGGACTGGTGGCACCGGGGAGCTGTTTTTT,-,17,-,TRBV4-3,TRBJ2-2
CASSAASGREQFF,TGTGCCAGCAGTGCCGCTAGCGGAAGAGAGCAGTTCTTC,-,13,TRBD2,TRBV25-1,TRBJ2-1
CASAGSNNEQFF,TGTGCCAGCGCCGGGTCTAACAATGAGCAGTTCTTC,-,12,-,TRBV3-1/TRBV3-2,TRBJ2-1
CASSFGQTQETQYF,TGTGCCAGCAGCTTCGGACAGACTCAAGAGACCCAGTACTTC,-,14,-,TRBV5-4,TRBJ2-5
CASSLTEPSTDTQYF,TGCGCCAGCAGCTTGACAGAACCTAGCACAGATACGCAGTATTTT,-,15,-,TRBV5-1,TRBJ2-3
CASSLAGEDTEAFF,TGTGCCAGCAGCTTAGCAGGGGAGGACACTGAAGCTTTCTTT,-,14,-,TRBV7-9,TRBJ1-1
CASSAPTGGRDGEKLFF,TGTGCCAGCAGCGCCCCGACAGGGGGTCGTGACGGTGAAAAACTGTTTTTT,few,17,TRBD1,TRBV9,TRBJ1-4
CAISEDGQGAYEAYF,TGTGCCATCAGTGAGGACGGACAGGGAGCTTACGAGGCGTACTTC,once,15,TRBD1,TRBV10-3,TRBJ2-7
CAIQGGANTEAFF,TGTGCCATCCAGGGTGGTGCGAACACTGAAGCTTTCTTT,-,13,-,TRBV10-3,TRBJ1-1
CASSLQGSSGNTIYF,TGTGCCAGCAGCCTACAGGGTTCGTCTGGAAACACCATATATTTT,-,15,-,TRBV9,TRBJ1-3
CAWSAFAGFISSYEQYF,TGTGCCTGGAGTGCGTTCGCAGGGTTTATAAGCTCCTACGAGCAGTACTTC,-,17,-,TRBV30,TRBJ2-7
CASIPGQGGAGELFF,TGTGCCAGCATTCCGGGTCAGGGTGGCGCCGGGGAGCTGTTTTTT,few,15,-,TRBV2,TRBJ2-2